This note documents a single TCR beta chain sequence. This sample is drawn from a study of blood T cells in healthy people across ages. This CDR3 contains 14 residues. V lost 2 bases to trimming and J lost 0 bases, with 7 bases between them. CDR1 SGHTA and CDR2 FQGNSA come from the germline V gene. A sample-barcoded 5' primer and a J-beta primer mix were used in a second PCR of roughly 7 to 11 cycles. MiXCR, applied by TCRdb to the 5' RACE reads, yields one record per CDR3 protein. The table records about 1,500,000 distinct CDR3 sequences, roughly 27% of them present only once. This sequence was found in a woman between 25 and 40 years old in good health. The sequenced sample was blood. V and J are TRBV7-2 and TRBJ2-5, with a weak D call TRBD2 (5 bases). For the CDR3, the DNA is TGTGCCAGCAGCTTATACGGGAACCAAGAGACCCAGTACTTC. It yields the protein CASSLYGNQETQYF.